The subject of this entry is one T cell receptor beta chain. The antigen is not known. This record belongs to a study of cytomegalovirus exposure and HLA in healthy donors. Study at large: Of around 400 genotyped donors, around 80% grouped in the Caucasian-associated ancestry cluster.

Use of 60 Vbeta and 13 Jbeta primers characterized the PCR. Assay: immunoSEQ multiplex PCR; the TCRdb copy retains only in-frame clones and omits some. The sample consists of 80,000 or so clones, 60% to 85% of them appearing once. Study-wide results and limits: One variant, a missense change in DCLRE1C, was linked in a later analysis to TCR beta V- and J-gene trimming. Per a prior analysis, the majority of TCR beta V segments were productive roughly 87% or roughly 30% of the time.

This CDR3 contains 15 residues. Germline assignment: CDR1 SGHAT and CDR2 FQDESV (reference sequence). V was pared by 5 bases and J by 1 base, with 7 bases of the junction left unmatched. This chain links TRBV11-1 with TRBJ1-2; 7 nucleotides agree with TRBD1. The sample comprised PBMCs. This TCR was recovered from a man aged 35-49 years in good health and CMV-seronegative. CDR3 sequence (DNA): TGTGCCAGCAGCCCGACAGGGAGCGTTAACTATGGCTACACCTTC. The encoded protein is CASSPTGSVNYGYTF.